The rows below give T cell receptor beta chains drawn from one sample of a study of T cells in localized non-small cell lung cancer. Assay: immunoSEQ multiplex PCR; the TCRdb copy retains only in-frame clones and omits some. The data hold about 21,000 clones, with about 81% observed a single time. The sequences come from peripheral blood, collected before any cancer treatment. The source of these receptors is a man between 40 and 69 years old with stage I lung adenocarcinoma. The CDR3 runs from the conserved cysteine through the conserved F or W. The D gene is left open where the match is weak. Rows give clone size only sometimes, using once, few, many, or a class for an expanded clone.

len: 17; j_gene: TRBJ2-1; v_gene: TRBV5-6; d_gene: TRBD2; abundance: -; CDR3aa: CASKIGLVAGAYNEQFF; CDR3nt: TGTGCCAGCAAAATAGGTCTCGTAGCGGGAGCCTACAATGAGCAGTTCTTC
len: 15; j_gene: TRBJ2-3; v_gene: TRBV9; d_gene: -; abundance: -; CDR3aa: CASSVSVGESDTQYF; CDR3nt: TGTGCCAGCAGCGTATCCGTGGGTGAATCAGATACGCAGTATTTT
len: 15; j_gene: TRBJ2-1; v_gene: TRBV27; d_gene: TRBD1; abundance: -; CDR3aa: CASSLGQSIYNEQFF; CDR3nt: TGTGCCAGCAGTTTGGGACAGAGTATTTACAATGAGCAGTTCTTC
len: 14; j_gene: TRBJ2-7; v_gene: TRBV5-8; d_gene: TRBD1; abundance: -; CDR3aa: CASSRLQGAYEQYF; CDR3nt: TGTGCCAGCAGCAGGCTACAGGGGGCATACGAGCAGTACTTC
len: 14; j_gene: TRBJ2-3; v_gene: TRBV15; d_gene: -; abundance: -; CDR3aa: CATSRDPLSDTQYF; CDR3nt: TGTGCCACCAGCAGAGATCCCTTGAGCGATACGCAGTATTTT
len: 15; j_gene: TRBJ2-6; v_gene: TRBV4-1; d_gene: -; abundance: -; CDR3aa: CASAAAKSGANVLTF; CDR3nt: TGCGCCAGCGCTGCGGCGAAGAGTGGGGCCAACGTCCTGACTTTC
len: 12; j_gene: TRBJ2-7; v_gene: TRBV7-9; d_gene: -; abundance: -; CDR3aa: CASSADYYEQYF; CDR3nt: TGTGCCAGCAGCGCGGATTACTACGAGCAGTACTTC
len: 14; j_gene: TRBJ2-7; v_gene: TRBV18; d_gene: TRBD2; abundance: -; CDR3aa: CASSPPGSGVEQYF; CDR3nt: TGTGCCAGCTCACCACCGGGTAGCGGGGTCGAGCAGTACTTC
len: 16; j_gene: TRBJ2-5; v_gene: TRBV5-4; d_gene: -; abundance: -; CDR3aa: CASSRLPRDRQETQYF; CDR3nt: TGTGCCAGCAGCCGGCTCCCCCGAGACCGCCAAGAGACCCAGTACTTC
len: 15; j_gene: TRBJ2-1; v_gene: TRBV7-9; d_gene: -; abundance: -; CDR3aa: CASTLVDSGRNEQFF; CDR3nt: TGTGCCAGCACCCTAGTGGATTCCGGTCGCAATGAGCAGTTCTTC
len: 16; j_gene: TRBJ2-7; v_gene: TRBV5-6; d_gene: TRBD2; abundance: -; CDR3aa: CASSLSMGLAGDEQYF; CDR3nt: TGTGCCAGCAGCCTTTCAATGGGACTAGCGGGAGATGAGCAGTACTTC
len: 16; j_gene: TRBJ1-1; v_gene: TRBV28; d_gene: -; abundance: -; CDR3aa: CASSLEGDRFDTEAFF; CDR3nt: TGTGCCAGCAGTTTAGAGGGAGACAGGTTTGACACTGAAGCTTTCTTT
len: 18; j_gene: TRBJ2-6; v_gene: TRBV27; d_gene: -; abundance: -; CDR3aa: CASSPLIGTSSGANVLTF; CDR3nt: TGTGCCAGCAGTCCCCTCATAGGAACTTCATCTGGGGCCAACGTCCTGACTTTC
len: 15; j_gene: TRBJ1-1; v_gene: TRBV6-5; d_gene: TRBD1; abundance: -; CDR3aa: CASSRDRGMNTEAFF; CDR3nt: TGTGCCAGCAGTCGGGACAGGGGGATGAACACTGAAGCTTTCTTT
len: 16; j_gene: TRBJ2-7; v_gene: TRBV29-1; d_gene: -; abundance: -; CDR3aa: CSVAGWQGPAADEQYF; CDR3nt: TGCAGCGTTGCAGGGTGGCAGGGACCAGCCGCGGACGAGCAGTACTTC
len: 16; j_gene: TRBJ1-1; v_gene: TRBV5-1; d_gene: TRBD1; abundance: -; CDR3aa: CASSAGTGAMNTEAFF; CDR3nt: TGCGCCAGCAGCGCTGGGACAGGAGCCATGAACACTGAAGCTTTCTTT
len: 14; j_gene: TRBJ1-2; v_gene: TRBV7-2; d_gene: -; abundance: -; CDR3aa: CASNLPGTPRGYTF; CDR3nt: TGTGCCAGCAACTTACCCGGGACACCGAGAGGCTACACCTTC
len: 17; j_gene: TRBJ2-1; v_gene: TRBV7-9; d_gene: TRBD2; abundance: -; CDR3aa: CASSTPFRREGPDEQFF; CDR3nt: TGTGCCAGCAGCACTCCCTTCCGGAGGGAGGGCCCGGATGAGCAGTTCTTC
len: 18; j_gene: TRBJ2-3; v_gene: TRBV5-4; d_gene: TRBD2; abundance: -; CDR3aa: CASSVGGASGVPTDTQYF; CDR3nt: TGTGCCAGCAGCGTCGGGGGGGCTAGCGGGGTTCCCACAGATACGCAGTATTTT
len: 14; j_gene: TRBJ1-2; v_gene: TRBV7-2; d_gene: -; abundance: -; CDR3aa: CASSLGGFGYGYTF; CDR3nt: TGTGCCAGCAGCTTAGGGGGTTTCGGCTATGGCTACACCTTC
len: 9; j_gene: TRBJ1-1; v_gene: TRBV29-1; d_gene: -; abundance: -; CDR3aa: CSVESTAFF; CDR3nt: TGCAGCGTTGAGAGCACTGCTTTCTTT
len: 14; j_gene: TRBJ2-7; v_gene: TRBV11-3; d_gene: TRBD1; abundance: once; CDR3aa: CASSRQDRDHEQYF; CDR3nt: TGTGCCAGCAGCCGTCAGGACAGGGATCACGAGCAGTACTTC
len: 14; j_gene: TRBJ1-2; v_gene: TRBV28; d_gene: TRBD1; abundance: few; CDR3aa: CASKVTGANYGYTF; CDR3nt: TGTGCCAGCAAGGTGACAGGGGCTAACTATGGCTACACCTTC
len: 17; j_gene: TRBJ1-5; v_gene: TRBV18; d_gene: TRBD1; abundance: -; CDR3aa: CASSPFTGGGGNQPQHF; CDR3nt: TGTGCCAGCTCACCGTTCACAGGGGGCGGTGGCAATCAGCCCCAGCATTTT
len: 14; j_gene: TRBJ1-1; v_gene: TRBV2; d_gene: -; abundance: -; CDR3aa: CASSGSGWNTEAFF; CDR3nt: TGTGCCAGCAGTGGCTCGGGGTGGAACACTGAAGCTTTCTTT
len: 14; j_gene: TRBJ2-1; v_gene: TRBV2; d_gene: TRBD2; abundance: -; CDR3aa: CARRGLAGVNEQFF; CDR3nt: TGTGCCAGGCGGGGACTAGCGGGAGTAAATGAGCAGTTCTTC
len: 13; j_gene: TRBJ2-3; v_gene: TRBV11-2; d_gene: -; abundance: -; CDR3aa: CAAAESAADTQYF; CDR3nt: TGTGCCGCTGCTGAGAGCGCCGCAGATACGCAGTATTTT
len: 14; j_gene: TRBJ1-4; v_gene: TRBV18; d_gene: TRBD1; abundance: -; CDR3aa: CASSPRTGDEKLFF; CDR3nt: TGTGCCAGCTCACCTAGGACAGGGGATGAAAAACTGTTTTTT
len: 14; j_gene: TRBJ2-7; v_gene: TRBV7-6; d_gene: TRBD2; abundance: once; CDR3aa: CASSFGASGYEQYF; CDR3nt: TGTGCCAGCAGCTTTGGCGCTAGCGGCTACGAGCAGTACTTC
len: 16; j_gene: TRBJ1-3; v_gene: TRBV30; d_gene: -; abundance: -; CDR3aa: CAWSASGAVSGNTIYF; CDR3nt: TGTGCCTGGAGTGCCTCAGGAGCCGTCTCTGGAAACACCATATATTTT
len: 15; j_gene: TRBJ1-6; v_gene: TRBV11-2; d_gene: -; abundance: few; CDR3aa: CASSLVPGLTSPLHF; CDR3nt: TGTGCCAGCAGCTTAGTGCCAGGGCTAACGTCACCCCTCCACTTT
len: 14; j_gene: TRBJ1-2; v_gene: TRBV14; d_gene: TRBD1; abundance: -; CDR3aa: CASSQQTGIVGYTF; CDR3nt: TGTGCCAGCAGCCAGCAGACAGGGATTGTTGGCTACACCTTC
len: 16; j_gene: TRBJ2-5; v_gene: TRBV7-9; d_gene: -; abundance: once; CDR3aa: CASSLVVTGGDETQYF; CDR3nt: TGTGCCAGCAGCTTAGTAGTAACGGGGGGCGACGAGACCCAGTACTTC
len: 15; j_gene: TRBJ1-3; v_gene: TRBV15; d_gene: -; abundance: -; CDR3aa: CATHTGTNSGNTIYF; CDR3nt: TGTGCCACCCACACCGGGACAAACTCTGGAAACACCATATATTTT
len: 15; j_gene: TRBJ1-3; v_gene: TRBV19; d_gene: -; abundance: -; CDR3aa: CASSIGRVGGNTIYF; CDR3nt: TGTGCCAGTAGTATTGGGAGGGTCGGCGGAAACACCATATATTTT
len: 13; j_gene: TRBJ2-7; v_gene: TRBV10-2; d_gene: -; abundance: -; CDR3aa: CASRTGRTYEQYF; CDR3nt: TGCGCCAGCAGGACCGGGAGAACTTACGAGCAGTACTTC
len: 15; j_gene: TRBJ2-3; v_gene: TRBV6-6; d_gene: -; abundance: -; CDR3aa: CASSSQVTSTDTQYF; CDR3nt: TGTGCCAGCAGTTCGCAGGTTACTAGCACAGATACGCAGTATTTT
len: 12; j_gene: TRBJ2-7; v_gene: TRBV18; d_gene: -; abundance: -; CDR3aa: CASSPNPYEQYF; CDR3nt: TGTGCCAGCTCACCGAACCCCTACGAGCAGTACTTC
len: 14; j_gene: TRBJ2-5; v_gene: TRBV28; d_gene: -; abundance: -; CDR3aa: CASSLWDGQETQYF; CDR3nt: TGTGCCAGCAGTTTATGGGACGGACAAGAGACCCAGTACTTC
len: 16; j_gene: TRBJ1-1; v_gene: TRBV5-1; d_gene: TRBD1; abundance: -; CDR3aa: CASSLTPTGGKTEAFF; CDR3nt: TGCGCCAGCAGCTTGACCCCTACAGGGGGTAAGACTGAAGCTTTCTTT